This T cell receptor (beta chain) was captured by sequencing in a study of identical twins. Among all donors, each was a healthy Caucasian. There are many counts of this clonotype. The antigen is undetermined. Whole-study results and caveats: Zero-insertion results could be subject to partial confounding by invariant MAIT and iNKT cells.

V lost 1 base and J lost 9, with 16 bases in between. The CDR3 totals 15 residues. CDR1 SGHVS and CDR2 FQNEAQ come from the germline V gene. TCRdb fed the 5' RACE reads into MiXCR, producing one record per CDR3 protein. The sample consists of fewer than 800,000 distinct CDR3 sequences, 7.1% of them appearing once. A further study also used this sample, focusing on yellow fever vaccine responses in identical twins. According to that study: Each twin's T cell response to the vaccine was reported to look partly convergent and partly personalized.

The J gene is TRBJ2-1, the V gene TRBV7-8; perhaps TRBD2 as D (5 bases). The sequence was collected from a woman between 18 and 30 years old in good health. Sequenced material: PBMCs. In DNA, the CDR3 is TGTGCCAGCAGCTTAGGTTCTAGCTACCGGATTGAGCAGTTCTTC. Protein sequence: CASSLGSSYRIEQFF.